One sample yielded the 16 T cell receptor beta chains listed below, sequenced in a study of T-cell reconstitution after alpha-beta-depleted transplantation in children. Preparation of the TCRbeta library used unique molecular identifiers. Using its own MiXCR run on the PCR reads, TCRdb lists one record per CDR3 protein. The sample comprises around 410,000 distinct CDR3 sequences, roughly 11% of which are singletons, and approximately 5% rests with the top ten. The sequences come from PBMCs from the stem cell graft donor, collected from the stem cell graft. The receptors originated from a human donor who donated a stem cell graft to a child with acute myeloid leukemia.

This chain's CDR3 is CASSYWENYGYTF. The CDR3 DNA reads as TGTGCCAGCAGTTACTGGGAGAACTATGGCTACACCTTC. The chain joins TRBV6-2 or TRBV6-3 to TRBJ1-2; D not resolved. The ends were cut back, 1 base at V and 2 bases at J, with 5 bases in the middle. The CDR3 loop spans 13 amino acids. Germline-derived CDR1 and CDR2 are MNHEY and SVGEGT.

The sample holds many counts of this clonotype. The genes are TRBV18 and TRBJ2-3; 12 bases match TRBD2. The germline gives CDR1 KGHSH, CDR2 LQKENI. This CDR3 has 17 residues. The V gene end was trimmed by 4 bases and the J gene end by 1 base; junction bases not matched to a gene: 6. The CDR3 nucleotides are TGTGCCAGCTCACGCCGGACTAGCGGGGCCCGCACAGATACGCAGTATTTT. Protein product: CASSRRTSGARTDTQYF.

This clonotype has more than one count but fewer than ten. One end of the junction does not line up with germline, which may come from a read error. The chain recombines TRBV7-7 with TRBJ2-3, with D unresolved. Germline lookup yields CDR1 SSHAT and CDR2 FNYEAQ (reference sequence). This CDR3 spans 16 amino acids. CDR3 nucleotide sequence: TGTGCTAGCAGCCCCCGGCCCGCTAGTACGGCAGATACGCAGTATTTT. Translation gives CASSPRPASTADTQYF.

The chain is built from TRBV12-3 or TRBV12-4 and TRBJ2-2; TRBD2 matches 9 bases. The CDR3 has 14 residues. V shed 6 bases and J 7 bases; nucleotides not matched to a gene: 6. Here the CDR3 reads CASSRSGGFGELFF. The CDR3 region has the DNA TGTGCCAGCAGCCGCAGCGGGGGGTTCGGGGAGCTGTTTTTT.

There are a few counts of this clonotype. The chain employs TRBV12-3 or TRBV12-4 and TRBJ2-7, with 10 bases aligning to TRBD1. J gave up 5 bases and V 4 bases, and 11 bases lay outside the gene matches. This CDR3 is 16 amino acids long. The CDR3 loop is CASSSSTDRGVDEQYF. The DNA of the CDR3 is TGTGCCAGCAGTTCCTCCACGGACAGGGGGGTGGACGAGCAGTACTTC.

At least ten counts were recorded for this clonotype. The chain recombines TRBV4-2 with TRBJ1-5; D call uncertain. Per the germline V gene, CDR1 is LGHNA and CDR2 is YNFKEQ. CDR3 length: 14 residues. Trimming took 3 bases from V and 4 from J, leaving 10 bases between them. CDR3 in amino acids: CASSHSDGNQPQHF. The CDR3 DNA is TGTGCCAGCAGCCATAGTGACGGGAATCAGCCCCAGCATTTT.

Here the CDR3 reads CASSPGLAGVFPQYF. CDR3 sequence (DNA): TGTGCCAGCAGCCCGGGACTAGCGGGAGTGTTCCCTCAGTACTTC. The gene calls are TRBV6-2 or TRBV6-3 and TRBJ2-4; 14 bases map to TRBD2. CDR1 and CDR2 from the germline V gene are MNHEY and SVGEGT. With V trimmed by 6 bases and J by 12 bases, 10 bases remained unmatched. The CDR3 consists of 15 residues.

This rearrangement joins TRBV4-3 to TRBJ2-2, with unresolved D. The CDR3 runs to 15 residues. Per the germline V gene, CDR1 is LGHNA and CDR2 is YSLEER. Trimming shortened V by 1 base and J by 6 bases, and 12 bases separated the two germline ends. This chain's CDR3 is CASSQVWSVSGELFF. CDR3 in DNA: TGCGCCAGCAGCCAAGTTTGGAGCGTCTCCGGGGAGCTGTTTTTT.

This clonotype was seen only a few times. The J gene is TRBJ1-1, the V gene TRBV6-6, with 8 bases identical to TRBD1. The CDR3 has 12 residues. V shed 6 bases and J 6 bases; nucleotides not matched to a gene: 3. Germline V gives CDR1 MNHNY, CDR2 SVGAGI (reference sequence). The CDR3, as DNA: TGTGCCAGCAGAAAGGACAGGGCTGAAGCTTTCTTT. This sequence encodes CASRKDRAEAFF.

The genes are TRBV6-2 or TRBV6-3 and TRBJ2-2; D is ambiguous. Trimming removed 8 bases at V and 5 bases at J, with 9 bases between. Germline-derived CDR1 and CDR2 are MNHEY and SVGEGT. The CDR3 is made up of 12 amino acids. The CDR3 spells CASLRKTGELFF. CDR3 bases: TGTGCCAGCCTTCGAAAAACCGGGGAGCTGTTTTTT.

This clonotype was seen only a few times. The chain employs TRBV20-1 and TRBJ2-5; TRBD2 might be the D (5 bases). Trimming stripped 2 bases from V and 4 bases from J, with 11 bases between. Germline lookup yields CDR1 DFQATT and CDR2 SNEGSKA (reference sequence). There are 13 residues in the CDR3. Here the CDR3 DNA reads TGCAGTGCTAGACGCGGGTCGGCAGAGACCCAGTACTTC. Translation: CSARRGSAETQYF.

This clonotype was detected only a few times. V is TRBV10-3 and J is TRBJ2-3; 10 bases match TRBD2. CDR1 and CDR2 (germline): ENHRY, SYGVKD. This CDR3 has 17 amino acids. The J segment lost 5 bases and the V segment lost 3 bases, leaving 11 bases of the junction unmatched. The CDR3 region has the DNA TGTGCCATCAGTGACCGTGGAAGCGGGAGGGCCGGAGATACGCAGTATTTT. It is translated as CAISDRGSGRAGDTQYF.

This clonotype was detected many times. CDR3 nucleotide sequence: TGTGCCAGCAGTTTAAAGGCGGGAGGGCAGTTCTTC. Its protein product is CASSLKAGGQFF. This chain connects TRBV12-3 or TRBV12-4 to TRBJ2-1, with 8 positions matching TRBD2. CDR3 length equals 12 residues. Trimming cost V 2 bases and J 12 bases; bases outside gene matches: 3.

This clonotype was counted a few times. The V gene is TRBV5-5, the J gene TRBJ2-5; TRBD2 might be the D (6 bases). Trimming took off 3 bases at V and 5 bases at J, with 11 bases between the two ends. The CDR3 runs to 13 residues. Germline V gene lookup returns CDR1 SGHKS and CDR2 YYEKEE (reference sequence). CDR3 bases: TGTGCCAGCAGCTCGCCGGGAGCGGAGACCCAGTACTTC. This codes for CASSSPGAETQYF.

The V gene is TRBV20-1, the J gene TRBJ2-5; 12 nucleotides align to TRBD1. The CDR3 runs to 16 residues. V trimming: 1 base; J trimming: 3 bases; junction bases outside the gene matches: 6. The germline CDR1 and CDR2 sequences are DFQATT and SNEGSKA (reference sequence). CDR3 sequence: CSARGGGTGGEETQYF. The CDR3 DNA sequence: TGCAGTGCTAGAGGCGGAGGGACAGGGGGCGAAGAGACCCAGTACTTC.

The chain carries TRBV27 and TRBJ2-3; 8 nucleotides line up with TRBD1. After removal of 6 bases from V and 0 bases from J, the junction contained 5 bases not matched to a gene. CDR3 size: 15 residues. Looked up from germline, CDR1 is MNHEY and CDR2 is SMNVEV (reference sequence). The CDR3 bases are TGTGCCAGCAGCGGACAGGGAGCTAGCACAGATACGCAGTATTTT. This sequence encodes CASSGQGASTDTQYF.